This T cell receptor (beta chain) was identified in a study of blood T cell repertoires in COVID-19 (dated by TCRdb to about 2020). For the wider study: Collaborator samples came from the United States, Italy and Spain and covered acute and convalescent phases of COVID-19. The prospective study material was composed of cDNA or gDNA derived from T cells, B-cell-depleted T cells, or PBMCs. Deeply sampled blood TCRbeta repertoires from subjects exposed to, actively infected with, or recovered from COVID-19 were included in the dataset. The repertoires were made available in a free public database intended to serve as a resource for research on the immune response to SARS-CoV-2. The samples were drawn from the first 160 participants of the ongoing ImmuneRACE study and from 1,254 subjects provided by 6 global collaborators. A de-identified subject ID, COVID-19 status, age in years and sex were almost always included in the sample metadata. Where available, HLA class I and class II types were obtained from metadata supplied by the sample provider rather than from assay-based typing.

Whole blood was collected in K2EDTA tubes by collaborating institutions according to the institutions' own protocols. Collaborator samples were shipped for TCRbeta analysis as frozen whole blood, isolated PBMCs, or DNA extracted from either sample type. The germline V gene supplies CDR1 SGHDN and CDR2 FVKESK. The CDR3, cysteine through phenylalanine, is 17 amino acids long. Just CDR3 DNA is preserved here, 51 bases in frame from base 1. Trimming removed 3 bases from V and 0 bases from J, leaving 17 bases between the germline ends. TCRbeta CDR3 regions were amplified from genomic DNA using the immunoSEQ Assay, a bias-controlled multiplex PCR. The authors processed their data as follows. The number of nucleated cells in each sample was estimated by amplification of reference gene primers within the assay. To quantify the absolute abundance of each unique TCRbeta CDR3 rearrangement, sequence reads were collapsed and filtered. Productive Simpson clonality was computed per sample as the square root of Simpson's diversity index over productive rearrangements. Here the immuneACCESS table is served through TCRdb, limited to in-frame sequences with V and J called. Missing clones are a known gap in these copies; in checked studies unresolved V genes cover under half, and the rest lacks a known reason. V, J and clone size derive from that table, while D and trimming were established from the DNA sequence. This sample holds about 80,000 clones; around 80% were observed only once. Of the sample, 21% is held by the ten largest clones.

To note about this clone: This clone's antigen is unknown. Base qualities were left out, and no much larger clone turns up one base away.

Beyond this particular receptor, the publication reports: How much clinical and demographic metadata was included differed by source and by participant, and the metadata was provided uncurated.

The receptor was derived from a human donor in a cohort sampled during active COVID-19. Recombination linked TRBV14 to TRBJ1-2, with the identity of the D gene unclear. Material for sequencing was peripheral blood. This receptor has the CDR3 CASSQAVGPTTNYGYTF. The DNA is TGTGCCAGCAGCCAGGCCGTTGGGCCAACCACTAACTATGGCTACACCTTC.